The 9 T cell receptor beta chains in this list originate from one sample, sequenced in a study of identical twins. Each CDR3 protein gets one entry after TCRdb re-called the 5' RACE reads with MiXCR. The sample has around 490,000 distinct CDR3 sequences, roughly 15% seen once. These same data were also listed under a study on yellow fever vaccine responses in identical twins.

The sequenced sample consisted of CD4+ T cells sorted from blood. Receptor source: a woman in her late teens or twenties in good health.

The chain has TRBV20-1 and TRBJ1-1; 7 bases align to TRBD1. Unmatched junction bases numbered 5, after V lost 1 base and J lost 0 bases. The CDR3 has 15 amino acids. The germline gives CDR1 DFQATT, CDR2 SNEGSKA (reference sequence). The CDR3 here is CSARGTGVVNTEAFF. CDR3 sequence (DNA): TGCAGTGCTAGAGGTACAGGGGTGGTGAACACTGAAGCTTTCTTT.

The chain employs TRBV5-1 and TRBJ2-5, with D tentatively TRBD1 (6 bases). This CDR3 has 14 residues. CDR1 and CDR2 from the germline V gene are SGHRS and YFSETQ. Trimming pared 1 base from V and 3 bases from J, leaving 10 bases between. CDR3 DNA: TGCGCCAGCAGCTTGAAGGACAGCAAAGAGACCCAGTACTTC. This encodes CASSLKDSKETQYF.

There are a few counts of this clonotype. The chain carries TRBV5-1 and TRBJ2-1, with 8 nucleotides matching TRBD2. The V gene's germline CDR1 is SGHRS and CDR2 YFSETQ. The trim removed 0 bases at V and 7 bases at J, leaving 6 bases unmatched. CDR3 size: 15 residues. The DNA of the CDR3 is TGCGCCAGCAGCTTGGCCGGGGGGGGCGGAAATGAGCAGTTCTTC. Translating gives CASSLAGGGGNEQFF.

The chain has TRBV20-1 and TRBJ2-1, with TRBD1 matching 7 bases. V shed 3 bases, J shed 6 bases, and the junction held 5 bases outside the gene matches. The germline CDR1 and CDR2 sequences are DFQATT and SNEGSKA (reference sequence). The CDR3 totals 13 residues. The CDR3 is CSASPGQANEQFF. The CDR3 nucleotides read TGCAGTGCTAGCCCTGGACAGGCCAATGAGCAGTTCTTC.

This clonotype appeared many times. J is TRBJ2-1 and V is TRBV7-9, with D perhaps matching TRBD1 or TRBD2 (6 bases each). Germline CDR1 and CDR2: SEHNR and FQNEAQ (reference sequence). The V end was cut by 5 bases, the J end by 4 bases, with 18 bases between. There are 16 residues in the CDR3. The CDR3 loop reads CASSTRAEGVYNEQFF. DNA of the CDR3: TGTGCCAGCAGCACCAGGGCGGAGGGGGTTTACAATGAGCAGTTCTTC.

This rearrangement joins TRBV10-3 to TRBJ2-5; no reliable D call. Germline CDR1 is ENHRY and CDR2 is SYGVKD. The germline V and J ends were trimmed by 10 bases and 7 bases, with 16 bases remaining between them. The CDR3 contains 12 residues. The DNA for the CDR3 is TGTGCCACCCAAGGAAACGTAGGGACCCAGTACTTC. This encodes CATQGNVGTQYF.

The V and J genes are TRBV10-3 and TRBJ1-5, with 7 bases lining up with TRBD1. From germline, CDR1 is ENHRY and CDR2 SYGVKD. V trimming: 10 bases; J trimming: 5 bases; junction bases outside the gene matches: 8. The CDR3 is 13 residues long. This CDR3 reads CATNRGADQPQHF. The DNA for the CDR3 is TGTGCCACAAACAGGGGAGCGGATCAGCCCCAGCATTTT.

This sequence joins TRBV5-4 and TRBJ1-1; no clear D gene. V was cut by 0 bases and J by 5 bases, with 11 bases left in between. The germline V gene encodes CDR1 SGHNT and CDR2 YYREEE (reference sequence). This CDR3 has 14 residues. The CDR3 nucleotides are TGTGCCAGCAGCTTGGTATCTCAAGGGACTGAAGCTTTCTTT. It codes for CASSLVSQGTEAFF.

The J gene is TRBJ1-2, the V gene TRBV20-1; the D gene is possibly TRBD1 (6 bases). The CDR3 has 13 amino acids. Trimming took off 4 bases at V and 8 bases at J, with 17 bases between the two ends. The germline CDR1 and CDR2 sequences are DFQATT and SNEGSKA (reference sequence). CDR3 DNA: TGCAGTGCTACCTCATCATGGGGGCCGGGCTACACCTTC. Amino acid sequence: CSATSSWGPGYTF.